What follows is one T cell receptor beta chain and its context. Its antigen remains unidentified. Per-base qualities were not stored, and no clone one base away is much larger. Measured from the cysteine to the phenylalanine, the CDR3 is 18 residues long. The DNA shown is the 54-base CDR3, in frame from base 1. The germline V gene specifies MDHEN as CDR1 and SYDVKM as CDR2. Germline trimming amounts to 5 bases on V and 2 bases on J, with 11 as the count of junction bases outside the gene matches. These data belong to a study of shared clonotypes between healthy human individuals (dated by TCRdb to 2018 to 2021). Study-level background: The cohort comprised a couple of women and three men aged 18 to 49 years. Per donor, three plates each were used for CD4 naive and CD4 memory, two for CD8 naive, and one for CD8 memory. To estimate repertoire size and how much clonotypes are shared between individuals, the study performed deep sequencing of blood TCR repertoires from five healthy adults. Different laboratories and diverse techniques were used to prepare libraries and sequence TCR repertoires, to increase sequencing depth and limit assay-specific biases. Leukapheresis yielded between about 0.9 and 9.5 billion PBMCs per donor.

Using the deep immunoSEQ assay, multiplex PCR amplified TCR CDR3 regions from genomic DNA. Extracted genomic DNA from each cell subset was distributed evenly across all wells of several immunoSEQ 96-well plates, and each plate was treated as a replicate. For sorted subsets, each replicate PCR was loaded with roughly 190 ng genomic DNA, equivalent to roughly 30,000 T cell genomes. Purified libraries were measured with a Qubit 3.0 fluorometer, size-checked on a Bioanalyzer 2100, and measured again with the KAPA Library Quantification kit. Every immunoSEQ 96-well plate was sequenced on a separate single-read 150-cycle Illumina NextSeq 550 flow cell. As for how the authors treated the data: Because the immunoSEQ output included only junctional sequences and no quality scores, the filtering could not be the same as the filtering used for full-length reads. To assign V/J genes and CDR3, sequences were annotated using PyIR, a Python wrapper for IgBLAST v1.9, with IMGT germline references. Reads were removed for weak V/J assignments (E-value above 1e-6), missing CDR3, stop codons, out-of-frame junctions, or ambiguous translated residues. A V3J clonotype was defined by an identical inferred V gene, J gene, and CDR3 amino acid sequence. Percentage overlap between repertoires was computed as shared unique clonotypes divided by the size of the smaller repertoire. Three approaches were used to assess repertoire richness: RTK rarefaction, the Chao1 estimator, and Recon v2.1 estimates of unobserved clonotypes. For all TCRbeta clonotypes obtained by the gDNA method from several donors, generation probabilities were computed with OLGA. TCRdb limited this immuneACCESS table to in-frame rearrangements with V and J called. A share of clones is missing; checked studies link under half to unresolved V genes, and the rest is unexplained. The V and J calls and clone size were taken over from that table, and D and trimming were inferred from the DNA. The sample includes hundreds of thousands of clones, with roughly 97% observed a single time. 0.045% to 0.07% of the sample rests with the top ten.

Healthy HIV-negative adults with no recently reported acute infections or vaccinations were included as donors. Every donor was a Caucasian adult living in Nashville, Tennessee, USA. Magnetic negative selection was used to enrich CD4+ T cells, after which naive cells were positively selected on CD45RA and the negative fraction became the memory subset. Blood was collected by leukapheresis, and PBMCs were isolated by Ficoll-Histopaque density gradient centrifugation and then cryopreserved in liquid nitrogen vapor phase. Purity and quantity of every magnetically sorted T cell population were checked by analytical flow cytometry. Genomic DNA was isolated from each sorted fraction and quantified by UV absorbance on a Nanodrop 2000c. Broad study findings and their caveats: Across four donors, roughly 5.1% of naive CD4, roughly 3.3% of naive CD8, around 2.1% of memory CD4, and under 0.45% of memory CD8 clonotypes were shared. Rarefaction of sorted-subset datasets indicated incomplete sequencing despite the large sequencing depth. The genetic and exposure-history diversity represented was limited by the small number of donors. Compared with non-shared clonotypes, clonotypes shared by all four sorted-subset donors had higher generation probabilities. Sampling was restricted to blood, and TCR repertoires in tissue are likely to differ from TCR repertoires in blood. Estimated clonotype richness was generally larger for naive than for memory subsets. Based on pairwise subsampling, the degree of clonotype sharing among donors was expected to be affected by sequencing depth.

The sequence was collected from a young woman in good health. Here the chain combines TRBV28 and TRBJ2-5; 13 middle bases align to TRBD2. The sequenced sample consisted of naive CD4+ T cells sorted from blood. The cell subset or site label of this sample denotes: CD45RA+ positively selected. At the DNA level, the sequence is TGTGCCAGCAGTGTCTGGACTAGCGGGAGTGTCTTACAAGAGACCCAGTACTTC. The translation is CASSVWTSGSVLQETQYF.